This TCR beta chain was identified during a study of blood T cell repertoires in COVID-19. Study-level information: PBMCs, B-cell-depleted T cells, or T cells were the source of the cDNA or gDNA that made up the material.

The V end was cut by 2 bases, the J end by 3 bases, with 14 bases between. The CDR3 is made up of 15 amino acids. Germline lookup yields CDR1 MGHRA and CDR2 YSYEKL. In the authors' methods: Scientists estimated how many nucleated cells there were by amplifying reference gene primers. Libraries were prepared by immunoSEQ multiplex PCR; TCRdb keeps only in-frame clonotypes and omits some of them. V and J calls and clone size are copied from that table; D and trimming were computed from the DNA. The sample carries about 200,000 clones, roughly 88% recorded once. Sequenced: peripheral blood. V gene TRBV4-1 combines with J gene TRBJ2-7; a possible D gene is TRBD1 (6 bases). The sequence was obtained from a human donor in a cohort sampled during active COVID-19. CDR3 in amino acids: CASSQYVTGNYEQYF. The CDR3 DNA reads TGCGCCAGCAGCCAATACGTGACAGGAAACTACGAGCAGTACTTC.